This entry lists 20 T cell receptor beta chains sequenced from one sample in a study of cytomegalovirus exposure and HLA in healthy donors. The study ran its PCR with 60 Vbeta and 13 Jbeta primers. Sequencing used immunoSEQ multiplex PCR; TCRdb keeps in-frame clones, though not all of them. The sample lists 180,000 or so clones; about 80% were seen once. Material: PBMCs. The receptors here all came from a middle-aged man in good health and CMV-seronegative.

The CDR3, as DNA: TGTGCCAGTATTCCCGGGACACAGAACACCGGGGAGCTGTTTTTT. The encoded protein is CASIPGTQNTGELFF. The V gene is TRBV19, the J gene TRBJ2-2, with TRBD1 as a possible D gene (6 bases). The V and J ends lost 7 bases and 1 base respectively, with 13 bases between them. The CDR3 spans 15 residues. Germline CDR1 is LNHDA and CDR2 is SQIVND (reference sequence).

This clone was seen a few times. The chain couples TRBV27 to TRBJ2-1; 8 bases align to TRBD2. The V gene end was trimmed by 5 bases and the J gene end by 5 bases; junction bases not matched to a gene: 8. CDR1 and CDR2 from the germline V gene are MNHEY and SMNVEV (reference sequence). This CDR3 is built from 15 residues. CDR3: CASSLLAAPNNEQFF. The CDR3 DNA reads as TGTGCCAGCAGTCTACTAGCGGCTCCTAACAATGAGCAGTTCTTC.

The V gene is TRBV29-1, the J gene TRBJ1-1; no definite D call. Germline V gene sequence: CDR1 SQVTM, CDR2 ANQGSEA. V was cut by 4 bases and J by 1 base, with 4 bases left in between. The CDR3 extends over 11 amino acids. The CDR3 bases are TGCAGCGTTGTCCAGAACACTGAAGCTTTCTTT. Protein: CSVVQNTEAFF.

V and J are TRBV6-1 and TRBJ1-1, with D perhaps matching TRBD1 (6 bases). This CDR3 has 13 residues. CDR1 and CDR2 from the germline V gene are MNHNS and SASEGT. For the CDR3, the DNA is TGTGCTACAAAGGAATACAGGGTCACTGAAGCTTTCTTT. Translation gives CATKEYRVTEAFF.

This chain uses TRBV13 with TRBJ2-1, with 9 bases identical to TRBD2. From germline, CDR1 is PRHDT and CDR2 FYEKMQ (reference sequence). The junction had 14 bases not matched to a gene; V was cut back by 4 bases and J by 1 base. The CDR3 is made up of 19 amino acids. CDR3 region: CASSSESYSGRISYNEQFF. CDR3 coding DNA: TGTGCCAGCAGCTCGGAATCCTATAGCGGGAGAATTTCCTACAATGAGCAGTTCTTC.

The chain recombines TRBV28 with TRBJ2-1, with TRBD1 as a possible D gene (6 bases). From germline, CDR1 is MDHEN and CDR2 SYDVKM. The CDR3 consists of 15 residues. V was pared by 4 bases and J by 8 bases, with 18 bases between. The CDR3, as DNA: TGTGCCAGCAGTTCCGGGACACTCGGAAGTCATGAGCAGTTCTTC. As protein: CASSSGTLGSHEQFF.

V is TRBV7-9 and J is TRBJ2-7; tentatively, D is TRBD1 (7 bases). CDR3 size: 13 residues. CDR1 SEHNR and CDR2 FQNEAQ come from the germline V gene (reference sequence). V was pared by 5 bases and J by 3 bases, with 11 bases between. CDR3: CASSAGQYYEQYF. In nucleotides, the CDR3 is TGTGCCAGCAGCGCGGGACAGTACTACGAGCAGTACTTC.

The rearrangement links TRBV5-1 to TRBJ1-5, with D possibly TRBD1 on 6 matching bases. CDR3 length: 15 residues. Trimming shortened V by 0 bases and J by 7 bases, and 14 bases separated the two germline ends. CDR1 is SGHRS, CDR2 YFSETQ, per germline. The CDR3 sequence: CASSLADSWNQPQHF. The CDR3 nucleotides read TGCGCCAGCAGCTTGGCGGACAGTTGGAACCAGCCCCAGCATTTT.

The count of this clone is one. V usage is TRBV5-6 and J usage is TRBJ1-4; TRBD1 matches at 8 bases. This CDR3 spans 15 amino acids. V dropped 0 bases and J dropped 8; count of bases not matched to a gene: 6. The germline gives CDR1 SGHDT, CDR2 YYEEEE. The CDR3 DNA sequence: TGTGCCAGCAGCTTGGCAGGCAGGGGGCTCGAAAAACTGTTTTTT. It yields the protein CASSLAGRGLEKLFF. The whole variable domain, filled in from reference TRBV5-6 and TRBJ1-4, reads DAGVTQSPTHLIKTRGQQVTLRCSPKSGHDTVSWYQQALGQGPQFIFQYYEEEERQRGNFPDRFSGHQFPNYSSELNVNALLLGDSALYLCASSLAGRGLEKLFFGSGTQLSVL.

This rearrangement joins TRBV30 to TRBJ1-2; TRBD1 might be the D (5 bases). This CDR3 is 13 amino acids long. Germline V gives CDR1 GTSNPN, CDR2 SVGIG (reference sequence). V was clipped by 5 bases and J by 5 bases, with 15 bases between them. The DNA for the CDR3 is TGTGCCTGGGGCGCCGAAAGGGGATATGGCTACACCTTC. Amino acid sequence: CAWGAERGYGYTF.

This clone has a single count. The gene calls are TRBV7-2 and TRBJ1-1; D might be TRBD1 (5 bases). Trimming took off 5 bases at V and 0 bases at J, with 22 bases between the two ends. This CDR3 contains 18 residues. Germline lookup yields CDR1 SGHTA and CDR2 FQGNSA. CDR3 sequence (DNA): TGTGCCAGCAGCCTTAAGCGGGGGTTAGGTTACATGAACACTGAAGCTTTCTTT. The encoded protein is CASSLKRGLGYMNTEAFF.

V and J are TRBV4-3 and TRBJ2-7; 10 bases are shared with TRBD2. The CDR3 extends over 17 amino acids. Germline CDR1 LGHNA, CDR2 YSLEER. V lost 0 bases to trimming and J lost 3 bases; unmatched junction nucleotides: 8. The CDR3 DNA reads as TGCGCCAGCAGCCAAGATTTCCGACTAGCGGGTTACTACGAGCAGTACTTC. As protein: CASSQDFRLAGYYEQYF.

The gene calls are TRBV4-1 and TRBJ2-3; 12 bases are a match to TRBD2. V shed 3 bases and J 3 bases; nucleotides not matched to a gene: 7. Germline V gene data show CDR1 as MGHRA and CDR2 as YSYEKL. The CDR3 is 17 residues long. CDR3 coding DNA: TGCGCCAGCAGCCAGTTAACCGGGACTAGCGGGACAGATACGCAGTATTTT. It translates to CASSQLTGTSGTDTQYF.

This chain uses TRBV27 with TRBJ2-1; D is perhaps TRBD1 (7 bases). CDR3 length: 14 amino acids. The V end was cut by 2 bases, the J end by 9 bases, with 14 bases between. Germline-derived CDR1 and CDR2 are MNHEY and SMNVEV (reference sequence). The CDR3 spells CASSLDQGGIEQFF. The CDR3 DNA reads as TGTGCCAGCAGTTTAGATCAGGGGGGAATTGAGCAGTTCTTC.

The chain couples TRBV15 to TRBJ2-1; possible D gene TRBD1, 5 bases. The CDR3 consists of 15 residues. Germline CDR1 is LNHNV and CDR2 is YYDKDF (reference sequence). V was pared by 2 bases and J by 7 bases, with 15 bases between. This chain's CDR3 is CATSRRPYAGNEQFF. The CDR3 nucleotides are TGTGCCACCAGCAGACGCCCCTACGCAGGGAATGAGCAGTTCTTC.

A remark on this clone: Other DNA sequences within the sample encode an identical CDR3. CDR3 in DNA: TGCAGCGGAGGGCTAGCGGGACTTTACAATGAGCAGTTCTTC. Translated: CSGGLAGLYNEQFF. The chain recombines TRBV29-1 with TRBJ2-1; 9 positions match TRBD2. Germline V lookup: CDR1 SQVTM, CDR2 ANQGSEA. V lost 7 bases and J lost 4; bases outside the gene matches: 8. The CDR3 length is 14 residues.

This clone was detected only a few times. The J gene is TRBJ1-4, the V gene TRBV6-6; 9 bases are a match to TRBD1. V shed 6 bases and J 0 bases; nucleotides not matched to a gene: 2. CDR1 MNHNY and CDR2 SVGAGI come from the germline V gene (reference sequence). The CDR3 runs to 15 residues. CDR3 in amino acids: CASRGQGATNEKLFF. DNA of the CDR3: TGTGCCAGCAGGGGACAGGGCGCAACTAATGAAAAACTGTTTTTT.

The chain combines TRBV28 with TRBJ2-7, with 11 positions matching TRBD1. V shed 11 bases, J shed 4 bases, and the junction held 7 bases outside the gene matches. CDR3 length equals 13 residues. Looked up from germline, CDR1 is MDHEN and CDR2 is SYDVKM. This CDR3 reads CAWGGQGGYEQYF. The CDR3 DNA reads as TGTGCCTGGGGGGGACAGGGGGGATACGAGCAGTACTTC.

The CDR3 DNA is TGTGCCAGTAGTGGCCGCTATGCAGGGGGAATCTATGGCTACACCTTC. It encodes CASSGRYAGGIYGYTF. The rearrangement links TRBV19 to TRBJ1-2; 7 bases are a match to TRBD1. V dropped 5 bases and J dropped 4; count of bases not matched to a gene: 13. The length of the CDR3 is 16 residues. The germline V gene has CDR1 LNHDA and CDR2 SQIVND (reference sequence).

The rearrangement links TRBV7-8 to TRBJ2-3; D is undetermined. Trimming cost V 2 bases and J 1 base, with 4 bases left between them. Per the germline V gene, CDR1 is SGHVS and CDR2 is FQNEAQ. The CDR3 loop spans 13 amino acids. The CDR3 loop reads CASSLSRTDTQYF. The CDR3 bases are TGTGCCAGCAGCTTATCTCGCACAGATACGCAGTATTTT.